These T cell receptor beta chains were read from a single sample in a study of cytomegalovirus exposure and HLA in healthy donors. TCRdb keeps only in-frame clones here, not all; method: immunoSEQ multiplex PCR. Of about 120,000 clones in the sample, about 80% were seen once. Sequencing input: PBMCs. Every receptor here comes from a woman aged 18 to 35 in good health and CMV-seronegative. CDR3s include the opening cysteine and the closing phenylalanine or tryptophan. The order of the fields is V gene, D gene, clone size, J gene, CDR3 DNA, CDR3 protein. The D gene is left open where the match is weak. Some rows mark clone size as missing; the rest say once, few, many or name a class of expanded clone.

v_call: TRBV6-5
d_call: TRBD1
clone_size: once
j_call: TRBJ1-1
cdr3_nt: TGTGCCAGCAGTCCCGACAGGGGCCCTGAAGCTTTCTTT
cdr3_aa: CASSPDRGPEAFF

v_call: TRBV19
d_call: NA
clone_size: NA
j_call: TRBJ1-2
cdr3_nt: TGTGCCAGTAGACCGGACAGAGCCTATGGCTACACCTTC
cdr3_aa: CASRPDRAYGYTF

v_call: TRBV10-3
d_call: NA
clone_size: few
j_call: TRBJ2-3
cdr3_nt: TGTGCCATCAGTGCCGGGGGCACAGATACGCAGTATTTT
cdr3_aa: CAISAGGTDTQYF

v_call: TRBV2
d_call: TRBD1
clone_size: few
j_call: TRBJ2-1
cdr3_nt: TGTGCCAGCAGTGAACTGACAGGGATGTTAAACAATGAGCAGTTCTTC
cdr3_aa: CASSELTGMLNNEQFF

v_call: TRBV6-5
d_call: NA
clone_size: NA
j_call: TRBJ2-7
cdr3_nt: TGTGCCAGCAGTTACCTCGGAGAGGGCTACGAGCAGTACTTC
cdr3_aa: CASSYLGEGYEQYF

v_call: TRBV30
d_call: NA
clone_size: NA
j_call: TRBJ1-1
cdr3_nt: TGTGCCTGGAGTCCACGAGTGGGGGGGTTGAACACTGAAGCTTTCTTT
cdr3_aa: CAWSPRVGGLNTEAFF

v_call: TRBV7-2
d_call: TRBD1
clone_size: NA
j_call: TRBJ1-5
cdr3_nt: TGTGCCAGCAGCTCAGGACAGGGGCATCAGCCCCAGCATTTT
cdr3_aa: CASSSGQGHQPQHF

v_call: TRBV7-8
d_call: TRBD2
clone_size: NA
j_call: TRBJ2-1
cdr3_nt: TGTGCCAGCAGCTCGCACCAGGGACTAGCGGAGCAGTTCTTC
cdr3_aa: CASSSHQGLAEQFF

v_call: TRBV5-1
d_call: NA
clone_size: NA
j_call: TRBJ2-5
cdr3_nt: TGCGCCAGCAGCTCCACCCCTAGGATCTTACAAGAGACCCAGTACTTC
cdr3_aa: CASSSTPRILQETQYF

v_call: TRBV27
d_call: TRBD2
clone_size: NA
j_call: TRBJ2-1
cdr3_nt: TGTGCCAGCAGTTTCTCCTCCGGTGATAGCGGGAGTGTAGCCGAGCAGTTCTTC
cdr3_aa: CASSFSSGDSGSVAEQFF

v_call: TRBV18
d_call: TRBD1
clone_size: NA
j_call: TRBJ1-1
cdr3_nt: TGTGCCAGCTCACTTGGGACAGGACACACTGAAGCTTTCTTT
cdr3_aa: CASSLGTGHTEAFF

v_call: TRBV6-5
d_call: TRBD1
clone_size: NA
j_call: TRBJ2-7
cdr3_nt: TGTGCCAGCAGTTATACCCCACAGGGGACCTACGAGCAGTACTTC
cdr3_aa: CASSYTPQGTYEQYF

v_call: TRBV7-9
d_call: NA
clone_size: NA
j_call: TRBJ1-2
cdr3_nt: TGTGCCAGCAGCCTCCCTAGTGGCGGCTACACCTTC
cdr3_aa: CASSLPSGGYTF

v_call: TRBV7-2
d_call: NA
clone_size: NA
j_call: TRBJ2-1
cdr3_nt: TGTGCCAGCAGCTTTAGGTGGGGCAGGGAGGCCAATGAGCAGTTCTTC
cdr3_aa: CASSFRWGREANEQFF

v_call: TRBV12-5
d_call: NA
clone_size: NA
j_call: TRBJ1-1
cdr3_nt: TGTGCTAGTGGTTTGGTACAGTCGGGGGGAGAAGCTTTCTTT
cdr3_aa: CASGLVQSGGEAFF

v_call: TRBV2
d_call: TRBD1
clone_size: few
j_call: TRBJ1-2
cdr3_nt: TGTGCCAGCAGAAGGGACAGGAGAACTTCATATGGCTACACCTTC
cdr3_aa: CASRRDRRTSYGYTF

v_call: TRBV7-2
d_call: NA
clone_size: NA
j_call: TRBJ1-5
cdr3_nt: TGTGCCAGCAGCTCCGTCGGGGGGCACAAAAATCAGCCCCAGCATTTT
cdr3_aa: CASSSVGGHKNQPQHF

v_call: TRBV5-1
d_call: TRBD2
clone_size: NA
j_call: TRBJ2-2
cdr3_nt: TGCGCCAGCAGCCTCCCCGGGACTAGCGGGAGTGGGGAGCTGTTTTTT
cdr3_aa: CASSLPGTSGSGELFF

v_call: TRBV4-3
d_call: NA
clone_size: NA
j_call: TRBJ1-1
cdr3_nt: TGCGCCAGCAGCCAAGATCGCTGGCAGGGGACTGAAGCTTTCTTT
cdr3_aa: CASSQDRWQGTEAFF

v_call: TRBV11-2
d_call: NA
clone_size: NA
j_call: TRBJ1-1
cdr3_nt: TGTGCCAGCAGCTTAGAGTGGGCCGGCAGACCGAACACTGAAGCTTTCTTT
cdr3_aa: CASSLEWAGRPNTEAFF

v_call: TRBV5-1
d_call: TRBD1
clone_size: NA
j_call: TRBJ2-3
cdr3_nt: TGCGCCAGCAGCTTGAACCGACAGGGGGCCGTAGTAGATACGCAGTATTTT
cdr3_aa: CASSLNRQGAVVDTQYF

v_call: TRBV4-2
d_call: TRBD2
clone_size: few
j_call: TRBJ2-3
cdr3_nt: TGTGCCAGCAGCCAAGATCAAGCGGGGGGGCCAGATACGCAGTATTTT
cdr3_aa: CASSQDQAGGPDTQYF

v_call: TRBV5-1
d_call: NA
clone_size: once
j_call: TRBJ1-2
cdr3_nt: TGCGCCAGCAGCCTCGGGACACCTCGAAATATACCTGGCTACACCTTC
cdr3_aa: CASSLGTPRNIPGYTF

v_call: TRBV7-9
d_call: TRBD2
clone_size: NA
j_call: TRBJ2-3
cdr3_nt: TGTGCCAGCAGCTCTACTAGCGGATACACAGATACGCAGTATTTT
cdr3_aa: CASSSTSGYTDTQYF

v_call: TRBV6-1
d_call: NA
clone_size: NA
j_call: TRBJ1-2
cdr3_nt: TGTGCCAGCAGTGAAAATGCAGGGGACTATGGCTACACCTTC
cdr3_aa: CASSENAGDYGYTF

v_call: TRBV2
d_call: TRBD2
clone_size: NA
j_call: TRBJ2-7
cdr3_nt: TGTGCCAGCAGGTCTAGGGCTAGCGGCCCCTACGAGCAGTACTTC
cdr3_aa: CASRSRASGPYEQYF

v_call: TRBV5-5
d_call: NA
clone_size: once
j_call: TRBJ2-5
cdr3_nt: TGTGCCAGCAGCTATAACGGGGGGCCGGGGGAGACCCAGTACTTC
cdr3_aa: CASSYNGGPGETQYF

v_call: TRBV27
d_call: TRBD2
clone_size: NA
j_call: TRBJ2-7
cdr3_nt: TGTGCCAGCAGCCAAAGCGGGGTCCCTTACGAGCAGTACTTC
cdr3_aa: CASSQSGVPYEQYF

v_call: TRBV5-4
d_call: NA
clone_size: once
j_call: TRBJ1-2
cdr3_nt: TGTGCCAGCAGCTTGGTTAGCGCAGGCCTACCTGGGAACTATGGCTACACCTTC
cdr3_aa: CASSLVSAGLPGNYGYTF

v_call: TRBV6-5
d_call: NA
clone_size: NA
j_call: TRBJ2-7
cdr3_nt: TGTGCCAGCAGTTACCCAGGGTTGAGCTCCTACGAGCAGTACTTC
cdr3_aa: CASSYPGLSSYEQYF

v_call: TRBV27
d_call: NA
clone_size: NA
j_call: TRBJ1-5
cdr3_nt: TGTGCCAGCAGCCCCGACGGGAGGTTGAATCAGCCCCAGCATTTT
cdr3_aa: CASSPDGRLNQPQHF

v_call: TRBV6-1
d_call: NA
clone_size: NA
j_call: TRBJ1-1
cdr3_nt: TGTGCCAGCAGTGAAAGGGGCGAAGCTTTCTTT
cdr3_aa: CASSERGEAFF

v_call: TRBV23-1
d_call: TRBD2
clone_size: NA
j_call: TRBJ2-7
cdr3_nt: TGCGCCAGCAAAAGCGGTAGCGGGGGATACGAGCAGTACTTC
cdr3_aa: CASKSGSGGYEQYF

v_call: TRBV11-3
d_call: NA
clone_size: NA
j_call: TRBJ1-1
cdr3_nt: TGTGCCAGCAGCGCGACAGGGAACACTGAAGCTTTCTTT
cdr3_aa: CASSATGNTEAFF

v_call: TRBV2
d_call: TRBD1
clone_size: once
j_call: TRBJ2-7
cdr3_nt: TGTGCCAGCAACCGAGGGGGGGACAGGGGAAGCGAGCAGTACTTC
cdr3_aa: CASNRGGDRGSEQYF

v_call: TRBV12-5
d_call: NA
clone_size: NA
j_call: TRBJ2-5
cdr3_nt: TGTGCTAGTGGTCCAGGGGACAACCGAGAGACCCAGTACTTC
cdr3_aa: CASGPGDNRETQYF

v_call: TRBV2
d_call: TRBD1
clone_size: NA
j_call: TRBJ1-1
cdr3_nt: TGTGCCAGCGGCGCGGGACAGGGGAACACTGAAGCTTTCTTT
cdr3_aa: CASGAGQGNTEAFF

v_call: TRBV19
d_call: TRBD1
clone_size: NA
j_call: TRBJ1-4
cdr3_nt: TGTGCCAGTAGTAGGGGCGGACAGGATAATGAAAAACTGTTTTTT
cdr3_aa: CASSRGGQDNEKLFF

v_call: TRBV29-1
d_call: TRBD2
clone_size: NA
j_call: TRBJ2-5
cdr3_nt: TGCAGCGGCCAACTAGCGAGCGAGACCCAGTACTTC
cdr3_aa: CSGQLASETQYF

v_call: TRBV20-1
d_call: NA
clone_size: once
j_call: TRBJ1-1
cdr3_nt: TGCAGTGCGCCTCAGGGGTTAGAAGCTTTCTTT
cdr3_aa: CSAPQGLEAFF

v_call: TRBV7-3
d_call: TRBD1
clone_size: NA
j_call: TRBJ2-1
cdr3_nt: TGTGCCAGCAGCCGGGACAGGGGGCTATTATTCTTC
cdr3_aa: CASSRDRGLLFF

v_call: TRBV23-1
d_call: TRBD2
clone_size: few
j_call: TRBJ2-5
cdr3_nt: TGCGCCAGCAGTCGGGAGGGACTAGCGGGAGGGCCGTTGGCGAACGAGACCCAGTACTTC
cdr3_aa: CASSREGLAGGPLANETQYF

v_call: TRBV5-5
d_call: NA
clone_size: NA
j_call: TRBJ1-2
cdr3_nt: TGTGCCAGCAGCACGGGACAAGGTACTAGCTACACCTTC
cdr3_aa: CASSTGQGTSYTF

v_call: TRBV6-1
d_call: NA
clone_size: NA
j_call: TRBJ1-1
cdr3_nt: TGTGCCAGCAGTGAAGGTCTTCATAAAGGGGCTGAAGCTTTCTTT
cdr3_aa: CASSEGLHKGAEAFF

v_call: TRBV7-9
d_call: NA
clone_size: NA
j_call: TRBJ2-3
cdr3_nt: TGTGCCAGCGGGGGAGGCGGAGTCACAGATACGCAGTATTTT
cdr3_aa: CASGGGGVTDTQYF

v_call: TRBV4-2
d_call: TRBD1
clone_size: NA
j_call: TRBJ1-4
cdr3_nt: TGTGCCAGCAGCCAGGGGACAGGGGTTAATGAAAAACTGTTTTTT
cdr3_aa: CASSQGTGVNEKLFF

v_call: TRBV5-1
d_call: NA
clone_size: NA
j_call: TRBJ2-1
cdr3_nt: TGCGCCAGCAGCTTAAGCGGAGCACTATACAATGAGCAGTTCTTC
cdr3_aa: CASSLSGALYNEQFF

v_call: TRBV7-6
d_call: TRBD1
clone_size: NA
j_call: TRBJ1-2
cdr3_nt: TGTGCCAGCAGCCCCGGACAGGGGGCAACCTATGGCTACACCTTC
cdr3_aa: CASSPGQGATYGYTF

v_call: TRBV4-3
d_call: TRBD1
clone_size: NA
j_call: TRBJ1-4
cdr3_nt: TGCGCCAGCAGCCCACAAACCGGGACAGGGACCGTGGGACTGTTTTTT
cdr3_aa: CASSPQTGTGTVGLFF

v_call: TRBV11-2
d_call: TRBD2
clone_size: NA
j_call: TRBJ2-7
cdr3_nt: TGTGCCAGCAGCTTAGTGGGTACTAGCGGGAAGTACGAGCAGTACTTC
cdr3_aa: CASSLVGTSGKYEQYF

v_call: TRBV19
d_call: NA
clone_size: NA
j_call: TRBJ2-7
cdr3_nt: TGTGCCAGTAGTATGGGCGTATCTGGGACACCTTACGAGCAGTACTTC
cdr3_aa: CASSMGVSGTPYEQYF

v_call: TRBV4-3
d_call: NA
clone_size: NA
j_call: TRBJ2-7
cdr3_nt: TGCGCCAGCAGCCAAGTGGACGGGATCTCTTCCTACGAGCAGTACTTC
cdr3_aa: CASSQVDGISSYEQYF

v_call: TRBV7-2
d_call: NA
clone_size: NA
j_call: TRBJ1-1
cdr3_nt: TGTGCCAGCAGCTTAAACCAAGGGGGCACTGAAGCTTTCTTT
cdr3_aa: CASSLNQGGTEAFF

v_call: TRBV5-1
d_call: TRBD2
clone_size: NA
j_call: TRBJ2-5
cdr3_nt: TGCGCCAGCAAGCGGGAGGGCCAAACTGGGACCCAGTACTTC
cdr3_aa: CASKREGQTGTQYF

v_call: TRBV6-5
d_call: NA
clone_size: NA
j_call: TRBJ2-1
cdr3_nt: TGTGCCAGCAGCAGATTAGGGGACAATGAGCAGTTCTTC
cdr3_aa: CASSRLGDNEQFF

v_call: TRBV7-2
d_call: NA
clone_size: NA
j_call: TRBJ2-7
cdr3_nt: TGTGCCAGCAGCTTAGGTCCGTACAGGATGGATTACGAGCAGTACTTC
cdr3_aa: CASSLGPYRMDYEQYF

v_call: TRBV27
d_call: TRBD1
clone_size: NA
j_call: TRBJ1-2
cdr3_nt: TGTGCCAGCAGGCCGGGACAGGGTGGAAAAGGCTACACCTTC
cdr3_aa: CASRPGQGGKGYTF

v_call: TRBV6-5
d_call: NA
clone_size: NA
j_call: TRBJ1-5
cdr3_nt: TGTGCCAGCAGTTCCGGGACACGAAGCAATCAGCCCCAGCATTTT
cdr3_aa: CASSSGTRSNQPQHF

v_call: TRBV6-1
d_call: NA
clone_size: once
j_call: TRBJ1-1
cdr3_nt: TGTGCCAGCACCCCGAACTCGAACACTGAAGCTTTCTTT
cdr3_aa: CASTPNSNTEAFF

v_call: TRBV4-1
d_call: TRBD1
clone_size: few
j_call: TRBJ1-1
cdr3_nt: TGCGCCAGCAACGAGCGACAGGGCGGATCGAACACTGAAGCTTTCTTT
cdr3_aa: CASNERQGGSNTEAFF